The next 28 T cell receptor beta chains were all read from a single sample in a study of cytomegalovirus exposure and HLA in healthy donors (dated by TCRdb to the late 2010s). Libraries were made using the immunoSEQ multiplex PCR assay. The multiplex PCR relied on a mix of 60 forward primers for TCR Vbeta segments and 13 reverse primers for TCR Jbeta segments. The table comes from immuneACCESS by way of TCRdb, which keeps in-frame sequences with V and J called. Part of the clones is missing from these tables; in studies checked, under half for an unresolved V gene and the rest for unknown reasons. Counted in this sample were 180,000 or so clones; 60% to 80% of them appeared once. The ten largest clones add up to over 11% of the sample. The sample consisted of PBMCs. Every receptor here comes from a man in his forties or fifties in good health and CMV-seropositive.

The chain combines TRBV19 with TRBJ1-5; possibly TRBD1 for D (5 bases). Trimming took 5 bases from V and 1 from J, leaving 12 bases between them. Looked up from germline, CDR1 is LNHDA and CDR2 is SQIVND (reference sequence). The CDR3 has 15 residues. Here the CDR3 reads CASSPWRDSNQPQHF. In nucleotides, the CDR3 is TGTGCCAGTAGTCCCTGGAGGGACAGCAATCAGCCCCAGCATTTT.

The chain recombines TRBV15 with TRBJ1-6; maybe TRBD1 (5 bases). CDR1 and CDR2 (germline): LNHNV, YYDKDF (reference sequence). This CDR3 region has 16 residues. V was cut by 2 bases and J by 9 bases, with 17 bases left in between. The DNA for the CDR3 is TGTGCCACCAGCAGATCCGCAGGGACTAAGCTTTCACCCCTCCACTTT. This translates into CATSRSAGTKLSPLHF.

The chain recombines TRBV5-6 with TRBJ2-7; D call uncertain. V lost 3 bases and J 0 bases, leaving 4 bases between the germline ends. CDR1 is SGHDT, CDR2 YYEEEE, per germline. CDR3 length: 12 residues. This chain's CDR3 is CASSSYSYEQYF. The CDR3 DNA reads as TGTGCCAGCAGCTCTTACTCCTACGAGCAGTACTTC.

The chain carries TRBV9 and TRBJ1-6; 8 bases are shared with TRBD1. There are 17 residues in the CDR3. Germline V CDR1 and CDR2: SGDLS, YYNGEE. V was clipped by 4 bases and J by 4 bases; unmatched bases: 10. The CDR3 nucleotides read TGTGCCAGCAGCCCTCACACCACAGGGGGTTATAATTCACCCCTCCACTTT. Residues: CASSPHTTGGYNSPLHF.

V is TRBV6-5 and J is TRBJ1-2; D is unresolved. CDR3 length: 14 residues. The germline V gene encodes CDR1 MNHEY and CDR2 SVGAGI. The germline V and J ends were trimmed by 6 bases and 3 bases, with 14 bases remaining between them. The CDR3 DNA sequence: TGTGCCAGCAGCCAGCGAGGGCGGCACTATGGCTACACCTTC. This encodes CASSQRGRHYGYTF.

The gene calls are TRBV20-1 and TRBJ1-1; D may be TRBD1 (5 bases). This CDR3 region has 11 residues. Germline values: CDR1 DFQATT, CDR2 SNEGSKA (reference sequence). The V end was cut by 6 bases, the J end by 8 bases, with 13 bases between. CDR3 nucleotide sequence: TGCAGTGCCATTCGGACACCAGAAGCTTTCTTT. It specifies CSAIRTPEAFF.

The J gene is TRBJ1-5, the V gene TRBV2; tentative D call: TRBD1 (5 bases). CDR1 is SNHLY, CDR2 FYNNEI, per germline. CDR3 length: 13 amino acids. With 8 bases removed from V and 1 base from J, the gap between germline ends came to 9 bases. The CDR3 DNA is TGTGCCAGCCACGGGGGAAGCAATCAGCCCCAGCATTTT. Translating gives CASHGGSNQPQHF.

This clone occurred once. At one end the junction does not follow the germline gene, possibly because of a read error. The chain has TRBV5-4 and TRBJ2-2, with 14 bases fitting TRBD2. CDR1 is SGHNT, CDR2 YYREEE, per germline (reference sequence). The CDR3 covers 18 residues. CDR3 protein: CASSSTSGGARFTGELVF. For the CDR3, the DNA is TGTGCCAGCAGCTCGACTAGCGGGGGGGCCCGTTTCACCGGGGAGCTGGTTTTT.

The gene calls are TRBV28 and TRBJ1-2; weak D call: TRBD1 (6 bases). The CDR3 runs to 12 residues. The V gene lost 10 bases and the J gene lost 8 bases, with 17 bases spanning the gap. The germline V gene has CDR1 MDHEN and CDR2 SYDVKM. The CDR3 sequence: CATWGGGLGYTF. The CDR3 DNA reads TGTGCCACTTGGGGAGGGGGGCTGGGCTACACCTTC.

With regard to this clone: A read error may account for a junction end that differs from germline. The chain links TRBV4-1 to TRBJ1-1; tentatively, D is TRBD1 (6 bases). This CDR3 is built from 16 residues. The V gene's germline CDR1 is MGHRA and CDR2 YSYEKL. In DNA, the CDR3 is TGCGCCAACAGCCAAGAGCCGACAGGAGGGAACACTGAAGCTTTCTTT. Protein sequence: CANSQEPTGGNTEAFF.

Only one count was recorded for this clone. The junction does not match germline at one end; this may be a read error. The chain couples TRBV7-9 to TRBJ2-2; D is uncertain. Germline V gene lookup returns CDR1 SEHNR and CDR2 FQNEAQ (reference sequence). The CDR3 sequence is 11 residues long. In DNA form, the CDR3 reads TGTGCCAGCAGAAACAACGGGGAGCTGTTTTTT. Residues: CASRNNGELFF.

The gene calls are TRBV5-6 and TRBJ1-6, with D maybe TRBD1 (6 bases). V gave up 0 bases and J gave up 7 bases, with 11 bases separating them. The V gene's germline CDR1 is SGHDT and CDR2 YYEEEE. The CDR3 has 15 residues. DNA for the CDR3: TGTGCCAGCAGCTTGGACAGGGTGGGCAATTCACCCCTCCACTTT. As protein: CASSLDRVGNSPLHF.

This chain uses TRBV2 with TRBJ2-2, with D perhaps TRBD1 (6 bases). CDR3 length equals 17 residues. V was clipped by 3 bases and J by 0 bases, with 14 bases between them. Germline CDR1 is SNHLY and CDR2 is FYNNEI. CDR3 residues: CASSDWGQYANTGELFF. The CDR3 DNA reads TGTGCCAGCAGTGATTGGGGGCAGTACGCGAACACCGGGGAGCTGTTTTTT.

The V and J genes are TRBV18 and TRBJ2-5; 7 bases are shared with TRBD1. The CDR3 spans 13 residues. Unmatched junction bases numbered 1, after V lost 4 bases and J lost 2 bases. CDR1 is KGHSH and CDR2 is LQKENI in the germline V gene. In nucleotides, the CDR3 is TGTGCCAGCTCACAGGGACAGCAAGAGACCCAGTACTTC. It is translated as CASSQGQQETQYF.

The V and J genes are TRBV5-4 and TRBJ2-1; D unclear. This CDR3 has 14 amino acids. Germline CDR1 and CDR2: SGHNT and YYREEE (reference sequence). Trimming removed 0 bases at V and 6 bases at J, with 10 bases between. The CDR3 here is CASSLETVINEQFF. CDR3 nucleotides: TGTGCCAGCAGCTTGGAAACAGTTATCAATGAGCAGTTCTTC.

The CDR3 coding sequence is TGCAGCGTTGTGTTAGACAAGTATGGCTACACCTTC. This gives the protein CSVVLDKYGYTF. This rearrangement joins TRBV29-1 to TRBJ1-2; unclear D gene. Trimming took 4 bases from V and 5 from J, leaving 11 bases between them. The length of the CDR3 is 12 residues. The germline V gene has CDR1 SQVTM and CDR2 ANQGSEA.

The V and J genes are TRBV7-9 and TRBJ1-2; 7 bases map to TRBD1. The CDR3 runs to 17 residues. The V gene's germline CDR1 is SEHNR and CDR2 FQNEAQ (reference sequence). The ends lost 4 bases at V and 2 bases at J; junction bases unmatched: 13. Here the CDR3 DNA reads TGTGCCAGCAGCTCTCAGACAGGGCTTTTATCAAACTATGGCTACACCTTC. It encodes CASSSQTGLLSNYGYTF.

This sequence joins TRBV5-6 and TRBJ2-7; 8 bases map to TRBD1. This CDR3 is 15 amino acids long. In germline, CDR1 is SGHDT, CDR2 YYEEEE. Trimming at V came to 3 bases and at J to 2 bases, leaving 7 bases not matched to a gene. CDR3 protein: CASSWGTGMAYEQYV. The CDR3 DNA follows: TGTGCCAGCAGCTGGGGGACAGGTATGGCCTACGAGCAGTACGTC.

The chain joins TRBV11-2 to TRBJ2-5; a possible D gene is TRBD2 (6 bases). The CDR3 is 14 residues long. Germline loops: CDR1 SGHAT, CDR2 FQNNGV. Trimming cost V 5 bases and J 0 bases, with 10 bases left between them. The CDR3, as DNA: TGTGCCAGCAGCGGGCGGGACTACCAAGAGACCCAGTACTTC. Translated, it gives CASSGRDYQETQYF.

The chain employs TRBV18 and TRBJ2-7; the D gene is possibly TRBD1 (6 bases). CDR3 length: 13 residues. Germline CDR1 KGHSH, CDR2 LQKENI. V was clipped by 6 bases and J by 1 base, with 10 bases between them. The CDR3 region is CASSLDRSYEQYF. As DNA, the CDR3 is TGTGCCAGCTCTTTGGACAGATCCTACGAGCAGTACTTC.

This clone occurred a few times. This chain joins TRBV28 and TRBJ2-5, with a weak D call TRBD2 (5 bases). V lost 6 bases and J 7 bases, leaving 15 bases between the germline ends. The length of the CDR3 is 13 residues. CDR1 MDHEN and CDR2 SYDVKM come from the germline V gene. CDR3 DNA: TGTGCCAGCAGCCCCGGAGGCCTCGGGACCCAGTACTTC. Encoded protein: CASSPGGLGTQYF.

The J gene is TRBJ1-1, the V gene TRBV11-3, with TRBD1 matching over 12 bases. Germline V gene sequence: CDR1 SGHNT, CDR2 YENEEA. The CDR3 extends over 15 amino acids. Trimming took 5 bases from V and 7 from J; bases not matched to a gene: 8. This CDR3 is CASSKRDRGHGEAFF. For the CDR3, the DNA is TGTGCCAGCAGCAAGCGGGACAGGGGGCATGGTGAAGCTTTCTTT.

A word on this clone: At the DNA level, this CDR3 is encoded by other sequences in the same sample as well. The CDR3 DNA reads as TGTGCCAGCAGTTACGACAGGAATCAGCCCCAGCATTTT. It is translated as CASSYDRNQPQHF. The chain couples TRBV6-5 to TRBJ1-5; TRBD1 is a possible D gene (6 bases). The CDR3 has 13 residues. Between the trimmed V and J ends, which lost 2 bases and 4 bases, there was a span of 6 bases. CDR1 and CDR2 (germline): MNHEY, SVGAGI.

This clone occurred once. The rearrangement uses TRBV7-3 and TRBJ2-2, with TRBD2 matching 9 bases. The CDR3 length is 15 residues. Germline-derived CDR1 and CDR2 are SGHTA and FQGTGA. V was clipped by 6 bases and J by 7 bases; unmatched bases: 9. The CDR3 region has the DNA TGTGCCAGCAGGATGCGGGGGGGACCGGGCGGGGAGCTGTTTTTT. This codes for CASRMRGGPGGELFF.

This clone was found a few times. The chain is built from TRBV6-5 and TRBJ1-6, with D hard to call. Trimming removed 7 bases at V and 7 bases at J, with 11 bases between. The V gene's germline CDR1 is MNHEY and CDR2 SVGAGI. This CDR3 spans 13 amino acids. The CDR3 DNA reads TGTGCCAGCATGGCAGACTTAAATTCACCCCTCCACTTT. Translation: CASMADLNSPLHF.

The V and J genes are TRBV6-7 and TRBJ1-2; 9 nucleotides match TRBD1. TRBV6-7 is reported as an ORF; its role is uncertain. The CDR3 contains 15 residues. The junction had 12 bases not matched to a gene; V was cut back by 8 bases and J by 5 bases. In DNA form, the CDR3 reads TGTGCCAGCGGGTGGACAGGGGACCGTAAGTATGGCTACACCTTC. It translates to CASGWTGDRKYGYTF.

Regarding this clone: Lacking the conserved final phenylalanine or tryptophan, this CDR3 likely reflects a read error. The chain recombines TRBV27 with TRBJ2-7, with 8 nucleotides matching TRBD1. Germline values: CDR1 MNHEY, CDR2 SMNVEV (reference sequence). The CDR3 is made up of 15 amino acids. V shed 5 bases and J 2 bases; nucleotides not matched to a gene: 8. CDR3 protein: CASSIRTGRTYEQYL. CDR3 coding DNA: TGTGCCAGCAGTATTCGGACAGGGAGAACCTACGAGCAGTACCTC.

This clone came up a few times. V is TRBV7-8 and J is TRBJ2-5; TRBD1 aligns across 10 bases. The J call could be wrong; TRBJ2-7 is a better fit for the DNA end. Germline V gene lookup returns CDR1 SGHVS and CDR2 FQNEAQ. The CDR3 is made up of 15 amino acids. CDR3 sequence reads: CASKASGTGAYEQYF. In DNA, the CDR3 is TGTGCCAGCAAAGCCTCCGGGACAGGGGCCTACGAGCAGTACTTC.